This TCR beta chain was profiled in a study of T-cell memory formation after mild COVID-19. Study context: Among the donors, TCR clusters were largely specific to each donor. Broader study findings: CD4/CD8 balance characterized clones contracting day 15 to 85, and CD4+ skew characterized later expanders. There was no confirmation that second-wave clones peaking on day 37 were SARS-CoV-2 specific.

TCRdb re-analysed the 5' RACE reads in MiXCR, keeping a single row per CDR3 protein. The sample lists a few hundred thousand distinct CDR3 sequences; 16% were seen once. This clonotype was counted a few times. Its antigen remains unknown. V shed 0 bases and J shed 8 bases, with 13 bases lying between them. The length of the CDR3 is 15 residues. CDR1 and CDR2 (germline): SGHTA, FQGNSA. V is TRBV7-2 and J is TRBJ1-4, with D perhaps TRBD1 (5 bases). The sample taken for sequencing was PBMCs or a T cell subset sorted from them (not recorded which). This clonotype originated in a man between 18 and 29 years old who had mild COVID-19 (a few samples of this study predate the infection). Cell type and time point are not known. The CDR3: CASSLARPGREKLFF. CDR3 nucleotides: TGTGCCAGCAGCTTAGCGCGCCCAGGGCGGGAAAAACTGTTTTTT.